This T cell receptor beta chain was obtained from a study of blood T cell repertoires in COVID-19 (dated by TCRdb to 2018 to 2020). With regard to the full study: Collaborator samples came from the United States, Italy and Spain and covered acute and convalescent phases of COVID-19. The prospective study material was composed of cDNA or gDNA derived from T cells, B-cell-depleted T cells, or PBMCs. Deeply sampled blood TCRbeta repertoires from subjects exposed to, actively infected with, or recovered from COVID-19 were included in the dataset. The repertoires were released in a freely available public database meant as a resource for research on the immune response to SARS-CoV-2. Samples were obtained from the ongoing ImmuneRACE study (first 160 participants) and from 1,254 subjects provided by 6 global collaborators. A de-identified subject ID, COVID-19 status, age in years and sex were almost always included in the sample metadata. Where available, HLA class I and class II types were taken from metadata supplied by the sample provider and were not determined by assay-based typing.

Each collaborating institution followed its own protocols to collect whole blood in K2EDTA tubes. For TCRbeta analysis, collaborator samples were shipped as frozen whole blood, as isolated PBMCs, or as DNA extracted from either sample type. The CDR3 sequence holds 14 residues, the cysteine and phenylalanine included. Only the CDR3 region is kept as DNA, spanning 42 bases read in frame from base 1. Clipping removes 5 bases from V and 3 bases from J, with 5 as the unmatched junction base count. The germline V gene (reference sequence) yields MNHNY for CDR1 and SVGAGI for CDR2. General study outcomes and caveats: How much clinical and demographic metadata was included differed by source and by participant, and the metadata was provided uncurated.

TCRbeta CDR3 regions were amplified from genomic DNA using the immunoSEQ Assay, a bias-controlled multiplex PCR. In the authors' own workflow: The number of nucleated cells in each sample was estimated from the amplification of reference gene primers within the assay. To quantify the absolute abundance of each unique TCRbeta CDR3 rearrangement, sequence reads were collapsed and filtered. For each sample, productive Simpson clonality was calculated as the square root of Simpson's diversity index over productive rearrangements. The clones in this table, taken by TCRdb from immuneACCESS, are in-frame only. Not every clone is retained; where verified, under half of the shortfall comes from an unresolved V gene, and the cause of the rest is unknown. D and trimming come from the DNA, and the V and J calls and clone size come from that table. This sample comprises tens of thousands of clones, roughly four fifths of them detected only once. The top ten constitute roughly 15% of the sample.

This clone showed up just once. Its antigen is not yet known. No much larger clone is present one base from it, and per-base qualities are unavailable. This chain is built from TRBV6-6 and TRBJ1-1, with 8 junctional bases fitting TRBD1. The source material was peripheral blood. The sequence came from a human donor with acute or convalescent COVID-19. The donor label of this sample is uncertain. CDR3 loop: CASSDRGLYTEAFF. In nucleotide form, the sequence is TGTGCCAGCAGTGACAGGGGCCTATACACTGAAGCTTTCTTT.